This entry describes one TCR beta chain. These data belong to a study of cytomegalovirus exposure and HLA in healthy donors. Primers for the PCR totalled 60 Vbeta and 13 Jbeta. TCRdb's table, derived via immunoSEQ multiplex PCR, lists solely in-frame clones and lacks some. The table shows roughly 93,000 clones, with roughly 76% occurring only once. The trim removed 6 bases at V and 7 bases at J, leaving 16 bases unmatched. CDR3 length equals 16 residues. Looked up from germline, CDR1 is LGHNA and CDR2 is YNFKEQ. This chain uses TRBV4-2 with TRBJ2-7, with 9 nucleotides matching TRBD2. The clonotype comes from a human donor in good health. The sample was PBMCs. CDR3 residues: CASSQFRASGVWEQYF. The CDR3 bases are TGTGCCAGCAGTCAATTTAGGGCTAGCGGGGTCTGGGAGCAGTACTTC.